This TCR beta chain was recovered during a study of CD4+ T cells in melanoma. Regarding the study as a whole: A reported correlation linked neoantigen-specific CD4+ T cells to CD8+, macrophage and B cell function. Reportedly, melanoma neoantigen-specific CD4+ T cells showed varied differentiation states.

As to this clone: Its target is not known.

Repertoires were generated with immunoSEQ multiplex PCR, while TCRdb's copy carries only in-frame clones and drops some. Of more than 110,000 clones listed, 85% to 95% are singletons. Deletions cut 3 bases from V and 3 bases from J, with 11 bases between. Germline V gene lookup returns CDR1 KGHSH and CDR2 LQKENI. This CDR3 is built from 15 residues. This TCR came from a human donor with melanoma. This chain uses TRBV18 with TRBJ1-4; D unresolved. This CDR3 reads CASSPIAGPNEKLFF. DNA of the CDR3: TGTGCCAGCTCACCGATAGCTGGGCCTAATGAAAAACTGTTTTTT.